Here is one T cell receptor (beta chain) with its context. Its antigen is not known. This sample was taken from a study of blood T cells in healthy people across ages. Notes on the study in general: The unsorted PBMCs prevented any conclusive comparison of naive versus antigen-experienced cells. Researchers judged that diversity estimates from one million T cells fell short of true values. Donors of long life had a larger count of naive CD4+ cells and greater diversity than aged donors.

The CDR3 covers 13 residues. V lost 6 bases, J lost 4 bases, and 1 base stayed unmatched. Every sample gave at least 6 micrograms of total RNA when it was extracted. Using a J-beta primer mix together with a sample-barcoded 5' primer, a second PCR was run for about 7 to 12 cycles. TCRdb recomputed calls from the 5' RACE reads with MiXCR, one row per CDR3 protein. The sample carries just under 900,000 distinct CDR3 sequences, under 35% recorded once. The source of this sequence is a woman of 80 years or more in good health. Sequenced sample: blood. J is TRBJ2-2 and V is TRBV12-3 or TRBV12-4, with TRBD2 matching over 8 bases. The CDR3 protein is CASRRGATGELFF. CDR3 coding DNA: TGTGCCAGCAGGCGGGGGGCCACCGGGGAGCTGTTTTTT.